Each of the 31 T cell receptor beta chains below was sequenced from the same sample in a study of blood T cell repertoires in COVID-19. The data were produced by immunoSEQ multiplex PCR, yet TCRdb's version contains in-frame clones alone and is incomplete. The sample carries 300,000 or so clones, approximately 90% recorded once. The sequenced sample was PBMCs or T cells enriched from blood (not recorded which). The receptors come from a woman aged 25 to 45 who had recovered from COVID-19.

The gene calls are TRBV5-1 and TRBJ2-7; TRBD1 matches 11 bases. In germline, CDR1 is SGHRS, CDR2 YFSETQ. V lost 4 bases and J lost 6; bases outside the gene matches: 6. This CDR3 is built from 14 residues. CDR3 sequence: CASSAGTGGGEQYF. The DNA for the CDR3 is TGCGCCAGCAGCGCCGGGACAGGGGGAGGCGAGCAGTACTTC.

This sequence joins TRBV4-1 and TRBJ2-2; 10 nucleotides line up with TRBD2. Germline trimming cut 1 base from V and 2 bases from J; bases unmatched to any gene: 16. Germline values: CDR1 MGHRA, CDR2 YSYEKL. The CDR3 contains 21 residues. The CDR3 sequence: CASSQVGIAGGPRTNTGELFF. The CDR3, as DNA: TGCGCCAGCAGCCAAGTCGGGATAGCGGGAGGCCCTCGAACCAACACCGGGGAGCTGTTTTTT.

The V and J genes are TRBV9 and TRBJ2-1; 14 bases match TRBD2. Germline trimming cut 1 base from V and 7 bases from J; bases unmatched to any gene: 10. Germline-derived CDR1 and CDR2 are SGDLS and YYNGEE. This CDR3 has 18 residues. The CDR3 nucleotides read TGTGCCAGCAGCGTAACCGTGCCGGGACTAGCGGGAGAGAATGAGCAGTTCTTC. Translation: CASSVTVPGLAGENEQFF.

The CDR3: CASSLRLGQETQYF. CDR3 DNA sequence: TGTGCCAGCAGCTTGCGACTAGGCCAAGAGACCCAGTACTTC. The V gene is TRBV4-2, the J gene TRBJ2-5, with a possible D match to TRBD2 (6 bases). V was clipped by 5 bases and J by 1 base, with 11 bases between them. The CDR3 runs 14 residues. Germline lookup yields CDR1 LGHNA and CDR2 YNFKEQ.

The chain has TRBV7-2 and TRBJ2-1; TRBD2 aligns across 9 bases. V shed 6 bases, J shed 4 bases, and the junction held 10 bases outside the gene matches. CDR1 and CDR2 from the germline V gene are SGHTA and FQGNSA. The CDR3 is 16 residues long. CDR3 amino acids: CASSLIPGLAYNEQFF. CDR3 DNA sequence: TGTGCCAGCAGTTTGATTCCGGGACTAGCTTACAATGAGCAGTTCTTC.

The chain couples TRBV19 to TRBJ1-5; perhaps TRBD1 as D (6 bases). Germline CDR1 is LNHDA and CDR2 is SQIVND (reference sequence). Deletions cut 7 bases from V and 0 bases from J, with 13 bases between. This CDR3 has 15 residues. As DNA, the CDR3 is TGTGCCAGTATCGGGACATTTCTTAGCAATCAGCCCCAGCATTTT. This codes for CASIGTFLSNQPQHF.

This chain links TRBV20-1 with TRBJ1-2, with D uncertain. The CDR3 consists of 12 residues. The ends were cut back, 3 bases at V and 2 bases at J, with 7 bases in the middle. Looked up from germline, CDR1 is DFQATT and CDR2 is SNEGSKA (reference sequence). The CDR3 loop is CSASNSNYGYTF. The CDR3 DNA reads TGCAGTGCTAGTAACAGCAACTATGGCTACACCTTC.

The CDR3 spells CASRLIGQLQETQYF. The DNA for the CDR3 is TGTGCCAGTAGATTAATAGGACAACTCCAAGAGACCCAGTACTTC. The chain uses TRBV19 and TRBJ2-5, with a possible D match to TRBD1 (5 bases). Trimming stripped 6 bases from V and 1 base from J, with 15 bases between. CDR1 is LNHDA and CDR2 is SQIVND in the germline V gene (reference sequence). This CDR3 is 15 amino acids long.

This clone came up once. The rearrangement links TRBV4-1 to TRBJ2-1, with 8 bases identical to TRBD2. The ends lost 1 base at V and 2 bases at J; junction bases unmatched: 4. The CDR3 covers 16 residues. Germline-derived CDR1 and CDR2 are MGHRA and YSYEKL. The CDR3 is CASSQGLASPYNEQFF. DNA for the CDR3: TGCGCCAGCAGCCAAGGACTAGCGTCTCCCTACAATGAGCAGTTCTTC.

This clone was observed a single time. The chain uses TRBV4-1 and TRBJ2-7; 7 bases map to TRBD2. V was clipped by 5 bases and J by 2 bases; unmatched bases: 6. Germline CDR1 MGHRA, CDR2 YSYEKL. This CDR3 has 14 amino acids. CDR3: CASSSLAFTYEQYF. The CDR3 DNA follows: TGCGCCAGCAGCTCACTAGCGTTTACCTACGAGCAGTACTTC.

The chain combines TRBV19 with TRBJ1-5; the D gene is possibly TRBD1 (6 bases). Trimming left V 6 bases short and J 4 bases short, with 22 bases between. Germline CDR1 reads LNHDA; CDR2 reads SQIVND (reference sequence). The CDR3 is 17 residues long. CDR3 loop: CASSRRGGDTPNQPQHF. The CDR3 nucleotides read TGTGCCAGTAGCAGACGGGGTGGGGACACACCGAATCAGCCCCAGCATTTT.

The gene calls are TRBV5-1 and TRBJ1-2, with TRBD1 as a possible D gene (6 bases). V was trimmed by 0 bases and J by 3 bases, leaving 12 bases between them. The length of the CDR3 is 15 residues. Per the germline V gene, CDR1 is SGHRS and CDR2 is YFSETQ. The CDR3 reads CASSLAQGLDYGYTF. For the CDR3, the DNA is TGCGCCAGCAGCTTGGCCCAGGGGCTGGACTATGGCTACACCTTC.

This chain joins TRBV28 and TRBJ2-7, with TRBD2 identical over 9 bases. Germline V gene lookup returns CDR1 MDHEN and CDR2 SYDVKM. This CDR3 has 14 residues. With V trimmed by 6 bases and J by 2 bases, 5 bases remained unmatched. CDR3 region: CASSQLAGTYEQYF. The CDR3 DNA sequence: TGTGCCAGCAGCCAACTAGCGGGTACCTACGAGCAGTACTTC.

CDR3 in DNA: TGCAGCGTGGAGACGGTTGATACGCAGTATTTT. Its protein product is CSVETVDTQYF. The V call is TRBV29-1, the J call TRBJ2-3; D uncertain. The CDR3 length is 11 residues. CDR1 is SQVTM, CDR2 ANQGSEA, per germline. V was shortened by 6 bases and J by 6 bases, with 10 bases between the two germline ends.

This rearrangement joins TRBV5-5 to TRBJ2-2; 9 positions agree with TRBD2. The CDR3 has 18 amino acids. J gave up 1 base and V 3 bases, and 10 bases lay outside the gene matches. Germline CDR1 and CDR2: SGHKS and YYEKEE (reference sequence). The CDR3 DNA sequence: TGTGCCAGCAGCTCAGCGGGAGGCACCATCCGGAACACCGGGGAGCTGTTTTTT. Translating gives CASSSAGGTIRNTGELFF.

The chain couples TRBV7-9 to TRBJ2-3; 14 nucleotides line up with TRBD2. The CDR3 sequence is 17 residues long. The J segment lost 0 bases and the V segment lost 5 bases, leaving 4 bases of the junction unmatched. CDR1 and CDR2 from the germline V gene are SEHNR and FQNEAQ (reference sequence). CDR3 amino acids: CASSRLAGGPSTDTQYF. As DNA, the CDR3 is TGTGCCAGCAGCCGACTAGCGGGAGGGCCAAGCACAGATACGCAGTATTTT.

The chain is built from TRBV30 and TRBJ2-7; TRBD1 matches 8 bases. The V gene's germline CDR1 is GTSNPN and CDR2 SVGIG (reference sequence). The CDR3 extends over 13 amino acids. CDR3 sequence reads: CALWGQETYEQYF. CDR3 DNA: TGTGCTCTGTGGGGACAGGAAACCTACGAGCAGTACTTC.

The V call is TRBV4-2, the J call TRBJ2-3, with D possibly being TRBD2 (5 bases). V gave up 4 bases and J gave up 2 bases, with 16 bases separating them. The CDR3 is 16 residues long. Germline V gives CDR1 LGHNA, CDR2 YNFKEQ. CDR3 in DNA: TGTGCCAGCAGCCTCGAGAGCGGATTGCTCACAGATACGCAGTATTTT. Translated, it gives CASSLESGLLTDTQYF.

CDR3 residues: CASSSTRLLRETQYF. CDR3 in DNA: TGTGCCAGCAGTTCGACCAGGCTACTCCGAGAGACCCAGTACTTC. The genes are TRBV28 and TRBJ2-5; D unresolved. This CDR3 contains 15 residues. Per the germline V gene, CDR1 is MDHEN and CDR2 is SYDVKM. Trimming removed 4 bases from V and 4 bases from J, with 16 bases in between.

The chain combines TRBV7-8 with TRBJ1-2; 11 bases line up with TRBD1. Germline V gives CDR1 SGHVS, CDR2 FQNEAQ. The trim removed 0 bases at V and 4 bases at J, leaving 1 base unmatched. This CDR3 comprises 15 residues. CDR3 DNA: TGTGCCAGCAGCTTAGCGGGGACAGGGGGCTATGGCTACACCTTC. Its protein product is CASSLAGTGGYGYTF.

The chain's CDR3 is CATKRGPYEQYF. CDR3 nucleotide sequence: TGTGCCACCAAGCGGGGGCCATACGAGCAGTACTTC. The J gene is TRBJ2-7, the V gene TRBV7-2, with TRBD2 identical over 8 bases. The CDR3 contains 12 residues. CDR1 is SGHTA and CDR2 is FQGNSA in the germline V gene. After removal of 10 bases from V and 4 bases from J, the junction contained 6 bases not matched to a gene.

The chain has TRBV6-2 or TRBV6-3 and TRBJ1-2; the D gene is possibly TRBD1 (5 bases). The V end lost 5 bases, the J end lost 3 bases, and 13 bases lay between the germline ends. Germline V gives CDR1 MNHEY, CDR2 SVGEGT. This CDR3 is 14 amino acids long. Here the CDR3 DNA reads TGTGCCAGCAGTCGAGACAGAGACCACTATGGCTACACCTTC. Translated, it gives CASSRDRDHYGYTF.

The chain uses TRBV24-1 and TRBJ2-3; 7 bases fit TRBD1. CDR1 KGHDR and CDR2 SFDVKD come from the germline V gene. V gave up 1 base and J gave up 4 bases; unmatched junction bases: 7. This CDR3 is built from 16 residues. The CDR3 DNA reads TGTGCCACCAGTGATTTAGGGGGCGAGGTGGCAGATACGCAGTATTTT. Its translation is CATSDLGGEVADTQYF.

The rearrangement links TRBV27 to TRBJ2-7; D call uncertain. The germline gives CDR1 MNHEY, CDR2 SMNVEV (reference sequence). The CDR3 runs to 13 residues. The V gene lost 5 bases and the J gene lost 3 bases, with 11 bases spanning the gap. CDR3 nucleotide sequence: TGTGCCAGCAGTCCTGCGGCAATCTACGAGCAGTACTTC. As protein: CASSPAAIYEQYF.

The chain recombines TRBV28 with TRBJ2-5; 7 positions match TRBD2. The germline V gene encodes CDR1 MDHEN and CDR2 SYDVKM. The V and J ends lost 6 bases and 2 bases, in that order; junction bases with no gene match: 6. The CDR3 covers 14 residues. The CDR3 DNA follows: TGTGCCAGCAGGTCGGGGGGAATACAAGAGACCCAGTACTTC. Translation: CASRSGGIQETQYF. Filled out from reference TRBV28 and TRBJ2-5, the complete variable domain reads DVKVTQSSRYLVKRTGEKVFLECVQDMDHENMFWYRQDPGLGLRLIYFSYDVKMKEKGDIPEGYSVSREKKERFSLILESASTNQTSMYLCASRSGGIQETQYFGPGTRLLVL.

The rearrangement links TRBV19 to TRBJ2-7; 7 bases align to TRBD1. The CDR3 extends over 15 amino acids. Trimming cost V 1 base and J 5 bases; bases outside gene matches: 8. Germline-derived CDR1 and CDR2 are LNHDA and SQIVND (reference sequence). The CDR3 sequence: CASSIAPWDSNEQYF. CDR3 in DNA: TGTGCCAGTAGTATAGCCCCATGGGACAGCAACGAGCAGTACTTC.

Only one count was recorded for this clone. The chain combines TRBV15 with TRBJ2-7; D is possibly TRBD2 (6 bases). Germline V CDR1 and CDR2: LNHNV, YYDKDF (reference sequence). CDR3 length: 15 amino acids. V dropped 0 bases and J dropped 0 bases, with 9 bases sitting between them. CDR3 residues: CATSREPGSSYEQYF. DNA for the CDR3: TGTGCCACCAGCAGAGAGCCCGGGAGCTCCTACGAGCAGTACTTC.

The gene calls are TRBV6-6 and TRBJ2-2; TRBD1 might be the D (6 bases). The CDR3 covers 16 residues. Germline CDR1 MNHNY, CDR2 SVGAGI (reference sequence). V dropped 7 bases and J dropped 0 bases, with 15 bases sitting between them. The DNA of the CDR3 is TGTGCCAGCAACATACAGGGTCGTTCGAACACCGGGGAGCTGTTTTTT. It codes for CASNIQGRSNTGELFF.

This clone was observed a single time. The chain is built from TRBV28 and TRBJ1-6, with D possibly TRBD1 on 5 matching bases. Germline assignment: CDR1 MDHEN and CDR2 SYDVKM. Trimming cost V 3 bases and J 10 bases, with 10 bases left between them. The length of the CDR3 is 13 residues. CDR3 nucleotides: TGTGCCAGCAGTTTTAGGGGAAGGTCACCCCTCCACTTT. Protein product: CASSFRGRSPLHF.

The V gene is TRBV11-3, the J gene TRBJ2-5; 8 bases match TRBD2. The CDR3 has 15 residues. The junction had 5 bases not matched to a gene; V was cut back by 1 base and J by 4 bases. CDR1 is SGHNT and CDR2 is YENEEA in the germline V gene. The CDR3 DNA is TGTGCCAGCAGCTTAGGAGGACTAGCAGGAGAGACCCAGTACTTC. Amino acid sequence: CASSLGGLAGETQYF.

The chain links TRBV28 to TRBJ1-5, with TRBD1 matching over 7 bases. Germline V gene sequence: CDR1 MDHEN, CDR2 SYDVKM. J gave up 6 bases and V 7 bases, and 3 bases lay outside the gene matches. This CDR3 is 12 amino acids long. CDR3 DNA sequence: TGTGCCAGCAAAGGGGGCACTCAGCCCCAGCATTTT. As protein: CASKGGTQPQHF.